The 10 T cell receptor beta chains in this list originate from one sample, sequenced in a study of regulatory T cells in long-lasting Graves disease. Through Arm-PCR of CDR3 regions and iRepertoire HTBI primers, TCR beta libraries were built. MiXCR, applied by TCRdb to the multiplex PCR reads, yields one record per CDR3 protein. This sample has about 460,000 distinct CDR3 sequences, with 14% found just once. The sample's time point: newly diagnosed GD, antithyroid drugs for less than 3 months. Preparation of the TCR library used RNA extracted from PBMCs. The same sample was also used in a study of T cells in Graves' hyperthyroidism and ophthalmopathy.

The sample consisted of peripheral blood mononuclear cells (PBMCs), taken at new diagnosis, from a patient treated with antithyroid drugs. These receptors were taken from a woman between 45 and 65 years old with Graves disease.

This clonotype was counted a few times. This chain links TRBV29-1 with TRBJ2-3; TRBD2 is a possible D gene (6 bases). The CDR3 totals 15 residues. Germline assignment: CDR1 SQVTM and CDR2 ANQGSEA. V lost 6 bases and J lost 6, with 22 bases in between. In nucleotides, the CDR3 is TGCAGCGTCGCATCCCCCTCGCGGGAAGACGATACGCAGTATTTT. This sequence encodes CSVASPSREDDTQYF.

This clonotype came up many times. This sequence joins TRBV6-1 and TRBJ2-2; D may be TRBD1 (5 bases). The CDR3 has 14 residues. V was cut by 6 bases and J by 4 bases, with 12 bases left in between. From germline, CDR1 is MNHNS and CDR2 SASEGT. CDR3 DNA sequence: TGTGCCAGCAGGTTCGGACAAATCACCGGGGAGCTGTTTTTT. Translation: CASRFGQITGELFF.

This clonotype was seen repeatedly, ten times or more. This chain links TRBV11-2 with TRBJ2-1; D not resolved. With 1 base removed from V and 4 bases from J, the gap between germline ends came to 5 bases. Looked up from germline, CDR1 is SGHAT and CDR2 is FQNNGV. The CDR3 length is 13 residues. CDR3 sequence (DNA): TGTGCCAGCAGCTTAGCGCAGTACAATGAGCAGTTCTTC. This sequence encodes CASSLAQYNEQFF.

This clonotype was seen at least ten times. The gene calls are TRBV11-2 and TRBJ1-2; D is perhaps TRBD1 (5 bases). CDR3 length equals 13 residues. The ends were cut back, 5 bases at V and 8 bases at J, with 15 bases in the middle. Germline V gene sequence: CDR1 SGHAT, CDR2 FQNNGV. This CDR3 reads CASSVPGAWGYTF. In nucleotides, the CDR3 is TGTGCCAGCAGCGTCCCCGGGGCGTGGGGCTACACCTTC.

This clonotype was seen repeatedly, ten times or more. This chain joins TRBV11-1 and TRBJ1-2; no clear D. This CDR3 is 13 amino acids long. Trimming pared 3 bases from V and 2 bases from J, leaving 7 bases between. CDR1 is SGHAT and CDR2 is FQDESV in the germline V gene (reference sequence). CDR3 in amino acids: CASSLWGNYGYTF. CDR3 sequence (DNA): TGTGCCAGCAGCTTGTGGGGAAACTATGGCTACACCTTC.

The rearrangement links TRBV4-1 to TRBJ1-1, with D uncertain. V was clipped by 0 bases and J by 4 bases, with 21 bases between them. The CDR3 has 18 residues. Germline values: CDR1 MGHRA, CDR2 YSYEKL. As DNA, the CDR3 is TGCGCCAGCAGCCAAGATCGTATCGGGCCCACAAGGGCCACTGAAGCTTTCTTT. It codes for CASSQDRIGPTRATEAFF.

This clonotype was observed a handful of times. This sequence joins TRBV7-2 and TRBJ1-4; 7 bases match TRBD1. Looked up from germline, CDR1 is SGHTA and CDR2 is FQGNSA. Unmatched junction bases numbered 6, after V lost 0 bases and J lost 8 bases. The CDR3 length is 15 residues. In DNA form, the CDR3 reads TGTGCCAGCAGCTTAGCGGCAGGGGGTATGGAAAAACTGTTTTTT. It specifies CASSLAAGGMEKLFF.

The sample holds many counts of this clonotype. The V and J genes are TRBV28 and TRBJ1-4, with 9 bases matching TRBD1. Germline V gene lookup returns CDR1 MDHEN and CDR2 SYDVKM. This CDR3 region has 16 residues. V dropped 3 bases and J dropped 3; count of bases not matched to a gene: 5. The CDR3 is CASSFIGQGSNEKLFF. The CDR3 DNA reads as TGTGCCAGCAGTTTCATCGGACAGGGGTCTAATGAAAAACTGTTTTTT.

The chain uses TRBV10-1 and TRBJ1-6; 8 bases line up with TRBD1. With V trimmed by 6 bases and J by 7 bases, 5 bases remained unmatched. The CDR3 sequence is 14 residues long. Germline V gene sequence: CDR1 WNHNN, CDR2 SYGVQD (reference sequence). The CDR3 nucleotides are TGCGCCAGCAGCCCGGGACAGGCAAATTCACCCCTCCACTTT. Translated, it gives CASSPGQANSPLHF.

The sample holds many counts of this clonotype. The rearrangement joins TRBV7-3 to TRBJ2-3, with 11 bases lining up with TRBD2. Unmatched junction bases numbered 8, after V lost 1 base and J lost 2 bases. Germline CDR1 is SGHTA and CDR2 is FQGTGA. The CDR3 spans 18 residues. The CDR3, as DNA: TGTGCCAGCAGCTTAAGAAGTGTGGGACTAGCGGACACAGATACGCAGTATTTT. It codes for CASSLRSVGLADTDTQYF.